Following are 30 T cell receptor beta chains from one sample sequenced in a study of blood T cells in healthy people across ages. A sample-barcoded 5' primer and a J-beta primer mix were used in a second PCR of about 7 to 12 cycles. One entry per CDR3 protein results from TCRdb running MiXCR on the 5' RACE reads. The sample has 800,000 to 950,000 distinct CDR3 sequences; around 29% are singletons. This same sample was also part of a study on T cells of mothers and their children.

Sequencing was done on a sample of blood. All receptors come from a woman aged 40 to 55 in good health.

At least ten counts were recorded for this clonotype. The chain has TRBV25-1 and TRBJ2-5; 7 bases match TRBD1. Trimming took 6 bases from V and 5 from J; bases not matched to a gene: 6. The CDR3 extends over 13 amino acids. The germline V gene has CDR1 MGHDK and CDR2 SYGVNS. The CDR3 reads CASRPTGVETQYF. The CDR3 coding sequence is TGTGCCAGCAGGCCAACAGGGGTGGAGACCCAGTACTTC.

V gene TRBV20-1 combines with J gene TRBJ1-2; D is unresolved. V was shortened by 5 bases and J by 4 bases, with 14 bases between the two germline ends. This CDR3 has 13 amino acids. CDR1 and CDR2 from the germline V gene are DFQATT and SNEGSKA (reference sequence). CDR3 amino acids: CSAPRRGVYGYTF. The CDR3 DNA sequence: TGCAGTGCTCCCAGACGGGGAGTCTATGGCTACACCTTC.

This clonotype was counted many times. The chain employs TRBV7-2 and TRBJ1-2; D not resolved. The CDR3 is 15 amino acids. The V gene's germline CDR1 is SGHTA and CDR2 FQGNSA. V was shortened by 0 bases and J by 6 bases, with 14 bases between the two germline ends. The CDR3 is CASSLAGNWADGYTF. As DNA, the CDR3 is TGTGCCAGCAGCTTAGCAGGCAACTGGGCGGATGGCTACACCTTC. Supplemented by reference TRBV7-2 and TRBJ1-2, the full variable domain reads GAGVSQSPSNKVTEKGKDVELRCDPISGHTALYWYRQSLGQGLEFLIYFQGNSAPDKSGLPSDRFSAERTGGSVSTLTIQRTQQEDSAVYLCASSLAGNWADGYTFGSGTRLTVV.

This clonotype turned up a few times. V and J are TRBV7-9 and TRBJ2-1; 7 bases agree with TRBD2. V lost 5 bases and J lost 8; bases outside the gene matches: 6. Germline CDR1 reads SEHNR; CDR2 reads FQNEAQ (reference sequence). This CDR3 spans 13 amino acids. Written as DNA, the CDR3 is TGTGCCAGCAGCCCCCTCGCGGGAGATGAGCAGTTCTTC. Protein: CASSPLAGDEQFF.

For this clonotype: This sequence may be a read error, since a much larger clone differs from it by one base. The J gene is TRBJ1-2, the V gene TRBV28, with TRBD1 matching 8 bases. V dropped 7 bases and J dropped 7; count of bases not matched to a gene: 8. The V gene's germline CDR1 is MDHEN and CDR2 SYDVKM. The length of the CDR3 is 13 residues. DNA for the CDR3: TGTGCCAGCACTCCAGGGGGCTGGGGTGGCTACACCTTC. Its translation: CASTPGGWGGYTF.

This clonotype was detected ten times or more. The rearrangement joins TRBV28 to TRBJ2-7; the D gene could be TRBD1 or TRBD2 (5 bases each). The germline V gene has CDR1 MDHEN and CDR2 SYDVKM. The CDR3 has 13 amino acids. V was pared by 11 bases and J by 0 bases, with 14 bases between. In DNA form, the CDR3 reads TGTGCCGGCAAAGCAGGGAGCTCCTACGAGCAGTACTTC. Amino acids: CAGKAGSSYEQYF.

This clonotype was recorded many times. The chain combines TRBV7-2 with TRBJ2-5; 9 positions agree with TRBD2. The CDR3 loop spans 15 amino acids. Unmatched junction bases numbered 8, after V lost 4 bases and J lost 5 bases. The germline V gene has CDR1 SGHTA and CDR2 FQGNSA. The chain's CDR3 is CASSSTGTSSETQYF. The CDR3 DNA reads as TGTGCCAGCAGCTCTACCGGGACTAGCAGTGAGACCCAGTACTTC.

The V call is TRBV6-1, the J call TRBJ2-7; D is uncertain. This CDR3 comprises 13 residues. Per germline, CDR1 MNHNS and CDR2 SASEGT. V was cut by 11 bases and J by 2 bases, with 16 bases left in between. The CDR3 loop is CACGELPAYEQYF. The CDR3 nucleotides read TGTGCCTGCGGAGAGCTCCCCGCCTACGAGCAGTACTTC.

This clonotype was seen a few times. V usage is TRBV28 and J usage is TRBJ2-7, with TRBD1 identical over 7 bases. V shed 6 bases, J shed 4 bases, and the junction held 15 bases outside the gene matches. Germline V gene lookup returns CDR1 MDHEN and CDR2 SYDVKM. The CDR3 is 16 amino acids. This CDR3 is CASSSNGLGQTYEQYF. DNA of the CDR3: TGTGCCAGCAGCTCTAATGGCCTGGGACAGACGTACGAGCAGTACTTC. Full variable domain (remainder filled in from reference TRBV28 and TRBJ2-7): DVKVTQSSRYLVKRTGEKVFLECVQDMDHENMFWYRQDPGLGLRLIYFSYDVKMKEKGDIPEGYSVSREKKERFSLILESASTNQTSMYLCASSSNGLGQTYEQYFGPGTRLTVT.

The genes are TRBV10-3 and TRBJ2-1; D unclear. The J call is uncertain, as TRBJ2-7 better fits the DNA end. The CDR3 sequence is 16 residues long. The germline gives CDR1 ENHRY, CDR2 SYGVKD. CDR3 sequence (DNA): TGTGCCATCAGTGAGTCGTGGCGGAGCTCCTACAATGAGCAGTACTTC. Its protein is CAISESWRSSYNEQYF.

This clonotype has only a few counts. The J gene is TRBJ1-2, the V gene TRBV29-1, with D possibly being TRBD1 (6 bases). V lost 8 bases and J lost 8, with 15 bases in between. Looked up from germline, CDR1 is SQVTM and CDR2 is ANQGSEA. The CDR3 sequence is 11 residues long. CDR3 sequence: CSSRGAQGYTF. In DNA form, the CDR3 reads TGCAGCTCACGGGGGGCGCAAGGCTACACCTTC.

This clonotype occurred a few times. This chain uses TRBV28 with TRBJ2-3; TRBD2 matches at 10 bases. CDR3 size: 18 residues. The germline CDR1 and CDR2 sequences are MDHEN and SYDVKM. V dropped 2 bases and J dropped 3; count of bases not matched to a gene: 11. The CDR3 DNA sequence: TGTGCCAGCAGTTTAACTTCGGGCGCTAGCGGGGGAACAGATACGCAGTATTTT. Its protein is CASSLTSGASGGTDTQYF.

This clonotype was detected ten times or more. This chain connects TRBV12-3 or TRBV12-4 to TRBJ2-3, with 8 bases lining up with TRBD1. The CDR3 has 14 amino acids. V lost 3 bases, J lost 4 bases, and 3 bases stayed unmatched. CDR3 DNA: TGTGCCAGCAGTTTCCAGGGGGCATCAGATACGCAGTATTTT. Amino acid sequence: CASSFQGASDTQYF.

The chain has TRBV4-1 and TRBJ1-2; D remains unclear. Germline V CDR1 and CDR2: MGHRA, YSYEKL. V was pared by 0 bases and J by 4 bases, with 12 bases between. The CDR3 contains 15 residues. The CDR3 sequence: CASSQDSRSSYGYTF. The CDR3 DNA reads as TGCGCCAGCAGCCAAGACTCCCGTTCCAGCTATGGCTACACCTTC.

Within the sample, this clonotype is medium-sized (0.01 to 0.1%). CDR3 in DNA: TGCAGCGTCAGGGACAGTGGTAATGAGCAGTTCTTC. This sequence encodes CSVRDSGNEQFF. The V gene is TRBV29-1, the J gene TRBJ2-1; 7 positions match TRBD1. The CDR3 runs to 12 residues. With V trimmed by 6 bases and J by 7 bases, 6 bases remained unmatched. CDR1 SQVTM and CDR2 ANQGSEA come from the germline V gene.

The chain couples TRBV19 to TRBJ2-1; D is perhaps TRBD2 (7 bases). CDR3 length: 16 residues. Germline V lookup: CDR1 LNHDA, CDR2 SQIVND (reference sequence). V was clipped by 8 bases and J by 6 bases, with 23 bases between them. This CDR3 is CASSDSRGARVNEQFF. CDR3 in DNA: TGTGCCAGTTCTGACTCCCGGGGGGCTCGTGTCAATGAGCAGTTCTTC.

The rearrangement joins TRBV7-2 to TRBJ1-3; 7 bases fit TRBD1. This CDR3 spans 16 amino acids. Germline lookup yields CDR1 SGHTA and CDR2 FQGNSA. Trimming removed 4 bases from V and 0 bases from J; junction bases left unmatched: 6. The CDR3 loop is CASSYTGDPSGNTIYF. Here the CDR3 DNA reads TGTGCCAGCAGCTATACAGGGGACCCCTCTGGAAACACCATATATTTT.

The chain joins TRBV5-5 to TRBJ2-5, with a weak D call TRBD1 (6 bases). This CDR3 contains 15 residues. V dropped 7 bases and J dropped 1 base, with 17 bases sitting between them. CDR1 and CDR2 (germline): SGHKS, YYEKEE (reference sequence). The CDR3 nucleotides are TGTGCCAGCCGACGGACAGCCCTGGTCCAAGAGACCCAGTACTTC. Residues: CASRRTALVQETQYF. The full variable domain, with the rest looked up from reference TRBV5-5 and TRBJ2-5, is DAGVTQSPTHLIKTRGQQVTLRCSPISGHKSVSWYQQVLGQGPQFIFQYYEKEERGRGNFPDRFSARQFPNYSSELNVNALLLGDSALYLCASRRTALVQETQYFGPGTRLLVL.

The chain is built from TRBV29-1 and TRBJ2-1; D gene uncertain. CDR1 SQVTM and CDR2 ANQGSEA come from the germline V gene. The V end lost 5 bases, the J end lost 14 bases, and 13 bases lay between the germline ends. The CDR3 runs 10 residues. CDR3 in amino acids: CSVTDTSEFF. For the CDR3, the DNA is TGCAGCGTTACAGACACTTCTGAGTTCTTC.

Worth noting for this clonotype: One junction end disagrees with the germline gene, perhaps due to a read error. The chain uses TRBV7-2 and TRBJ2-3; no definite D call. The CDR3 totals 15 residues. CDR1 SGHTA and CDR2 FQGNSA come from the germline V gene. The CDR3 sequence is CASSPEAKRRDTRYF. CDR3 in DNA: TGTGCCAGCAGCCCCGAAGCGAAGCGAAGAGATACGCGGTATTTT.

This clonotype was seen a handful of times. V usage is TRBV4-3 and J usage is TRBJ1-5; D may be TRBD1 (6 bases). CDR1 LGHNA and CDR2 YSLEER come from the germline V gene. This CDR3 spans 15 amino acids. Deletions cut 5 bases from V and 0 bases from J, with 11 bases between. DNA for the CDR3: TGCGCCAGCAGCTTTACGGACAGTAGCAATCAGCCCCAGCATTTT. Encoded protein: CASSFTDSSNQPQHF.

The V call is TRBV6-5, the J call TRBJ1-2, with D possibly TRBD1 on 5 matching bases. Germline CDR1 is MNHEY and CDR2 is SVGAGI. Trimming removed 0 bases at V and 8 bases at J, with 10 bases between. This CDR3 spans 13 amino acids. CDR3 in amino acids: CASSYSIRDGYTF. In DNA form, the CDR3 reads TGTGCCAGCAGTTACTCGATCAGGGACGGCTACACCTTC.

Many counts were recorded for this clonotype. The chain links TRBV27 to TRBJ2-7; D ambiguous. This CDR3 is built from 13 residues. V lost 4 bases, J lost 3 bases, and 10 bases lay in between. Germline CDR1 MNHEY, CDR2 SMNVEV (reference sequence). The chain's CDR3 is CASSYGRDYEQYF. In DNA form, the CDR3 reads TGTGCCAGCAGTTATGGTAGGGACTACGAGCAGTACTTC.

This clonotype was seen a few times. A much larger clonotype is one base distant, so this may be a read error. The V call is TRBV6-4, the J call TRBJ2-7; possible D gene TRBD1, 5 bases. The CDR3 covers 13 residues. With 6 bases removed from V and 7 bases from J, the gap between germline ends came to 16 bases. Per the germline V gene, CDR1 is MRHNA and CDR2 is SNTAGT. CDR3 loop: CASSPDTHNEQYF. The CDR3, as DNA: TGTGCCAGCAGCCCGGACACCCACAATGAGCAGTACTTC.

At least ten counts were recorded for this clonotype. The chain combines TRBV7-9 with TRBJ2-7; D unclear. Germline CDR1 and CDR2: SEHNR and FQNEAQ (reference sequence). V shed 0 bases and J shed 5 bases, with 14 bases lying between them. The CDR3 is made up of 15 amino acids. Written as DNA, the CDR3 is TGTGCCAGCAGCTTAGCTTCGGTTAACCGGAACGAGCAGTACTTC. Protein sequence: CASSLASVNRNEQYF.

The rearrangement links TRBV3-1 to TRBJ2-7, with a tentative D call TRBD2 (8 bases). Trimming pared 3 bases from V and 11 bases from J, leaving 20 bases between. CDR3 length: 14 residues. Germline-derived CDR1 and CDR2 are LGHDT and YNNKEL (reference sequence). The CDR3 region has the DNA TGTGCCAGCAGCCATGACACCGGGACAGCGGGGGAGTACTTC. Amino acid sequence: CASSHDTGTAGEYF.

The chain has TRBV20-1 and TRBJ2-7, with 7 bases identical to TRBD2. Germline CDR1 DFQATT, CDR2 SNEGSKA (reference sequence). V trimming: 2 bases; J trimming: 2 bases; junction bases outside the gene matches: 15. The CDR3 totals 17 residues. Here the CDR3 reads CSARKGRGLSAPYEQYF. CDR3 bases: TGCAGTGCTAGAAAAGGCCGGGGACTATCGGCCCCCTACGAGCAGTACTTC.

This clonotype was seen a few times. V is TRBV30 and J is TRBJ2-7; weak D call: TRBD2 (6 bases). In germline, CDR1 is GTSNPN, CDR2 SVGIG (reference sequence). V was shortened by 3 bases and J by 6 bases, with 18 bases between the two germline ends. The CDR3 totals 14 residues. CDR3 nucleotide sequence: TGTGCCTGGAGCCCGGGACTCCGACTCGGCGAGCAGTACTTC. It encodes CAWSPGLRLGEQYF.

The chain carries TRBV6-5 and TRBJ2-2, with D perhaps TRBD1 or TRBD2 (5 bases each). V lost 8 bases and J 3 bases, leaving 19 bases between the germline ends. The germline CDR1 and CDR2 sequences are MNHEY and SVGAGI. The CDR3 has 16 residues. CDR3 protein: CASGAFRGTDTGELFF. The CDR3 nucleotides are TGTGCCAGCGGGGCATTCAGAGGGACGGACACCGGGGAGCTGTTTTTT.

This clonotype was detected a few times. Being one base from a much bigger clone, this may be a read error. This chain uses TRBV7-7 with TRBJ2-5; 10 positions match TRBD1. This CDR3 region has 14 residues. Looked up from germline, CDR1 is SSHAT and CDR2 is FNYEAQ (reference sequence). The CDR3 protein is CASSRTGGRETQYF. In nucleotides, the CDR3 is TGTGCTAGCAGCCGGACAGGGGGACGAGAGACCCAGTACTTC.